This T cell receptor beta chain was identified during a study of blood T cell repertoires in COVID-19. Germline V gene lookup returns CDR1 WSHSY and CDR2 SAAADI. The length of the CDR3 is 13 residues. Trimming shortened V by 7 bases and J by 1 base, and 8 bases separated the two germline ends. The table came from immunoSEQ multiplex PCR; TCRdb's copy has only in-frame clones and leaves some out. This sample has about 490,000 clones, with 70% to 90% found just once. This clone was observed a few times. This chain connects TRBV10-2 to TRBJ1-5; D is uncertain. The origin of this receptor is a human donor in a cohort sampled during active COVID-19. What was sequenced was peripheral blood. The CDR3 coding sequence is TGCGCCAGCACCACACACAGCAATCAGCCCCAGCATTTT. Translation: CASTTHSNQPQHF.